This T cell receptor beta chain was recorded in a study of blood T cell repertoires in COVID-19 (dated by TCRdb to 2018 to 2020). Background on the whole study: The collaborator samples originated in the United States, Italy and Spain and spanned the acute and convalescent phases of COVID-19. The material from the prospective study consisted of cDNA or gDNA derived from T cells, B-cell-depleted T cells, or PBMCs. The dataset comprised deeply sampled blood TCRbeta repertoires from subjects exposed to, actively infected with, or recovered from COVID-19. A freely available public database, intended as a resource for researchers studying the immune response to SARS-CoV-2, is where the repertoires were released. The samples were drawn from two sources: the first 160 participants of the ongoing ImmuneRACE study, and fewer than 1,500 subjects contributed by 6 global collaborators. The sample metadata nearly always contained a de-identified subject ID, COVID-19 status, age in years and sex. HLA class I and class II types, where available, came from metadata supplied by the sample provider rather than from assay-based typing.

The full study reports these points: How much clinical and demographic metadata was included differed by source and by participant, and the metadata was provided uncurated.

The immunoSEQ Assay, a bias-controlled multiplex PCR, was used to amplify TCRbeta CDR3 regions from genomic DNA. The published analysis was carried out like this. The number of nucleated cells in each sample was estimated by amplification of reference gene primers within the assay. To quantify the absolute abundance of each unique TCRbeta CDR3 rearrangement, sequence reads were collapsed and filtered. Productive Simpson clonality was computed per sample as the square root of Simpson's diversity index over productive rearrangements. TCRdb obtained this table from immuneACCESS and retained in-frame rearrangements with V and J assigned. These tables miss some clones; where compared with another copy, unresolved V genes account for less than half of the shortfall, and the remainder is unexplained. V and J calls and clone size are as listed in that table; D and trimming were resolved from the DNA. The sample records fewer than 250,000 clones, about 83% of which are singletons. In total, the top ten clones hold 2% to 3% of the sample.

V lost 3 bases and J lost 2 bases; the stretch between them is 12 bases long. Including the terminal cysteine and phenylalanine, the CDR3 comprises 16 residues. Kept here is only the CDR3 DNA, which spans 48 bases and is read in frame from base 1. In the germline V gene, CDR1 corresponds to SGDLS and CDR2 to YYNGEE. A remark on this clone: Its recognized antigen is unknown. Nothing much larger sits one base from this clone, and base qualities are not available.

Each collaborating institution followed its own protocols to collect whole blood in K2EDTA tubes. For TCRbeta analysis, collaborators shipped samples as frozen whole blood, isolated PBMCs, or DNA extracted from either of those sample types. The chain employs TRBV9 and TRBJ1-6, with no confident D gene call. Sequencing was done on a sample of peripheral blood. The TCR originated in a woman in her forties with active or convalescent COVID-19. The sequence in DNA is TGTGCCAGCAGCGCCCCTACTAACGCCTATAATTCACCCCTCCACTTT. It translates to CASSAPTNAYNSPLHF.